This record covers a single T cell receptor (beta chain). Its antigen is not known. The repertoire was sequenced with immunoSEQ multiplex PCR; TCRdb's copy has only in-frame clones and lacks some. Of some 52,000 clones in the sample, 91% are singletons; the top ten hold under 2.5%. Time point reported: week 11, during vaccination. Doses comprised 300 ug of mutant IDH1 20-mer peptide each, plus topical imiquimod. There were new WHO grade 3 or 4 astrocytomas in the donors, and these were IDH1-mutant and ATRX-lost. Unmatched junction bases numbered 5, after V lost 0 bases and J lost 5 bases. The CDR3 totals 15 residues. CDR1 MNHEY and CDR2 SVGAGI come from the germline V gene. This sample was taken from a study of a mutant IDH1 vaccine in newly diagnosed glioma. Study-wide context: Administration of eight vaccinations to patients took place in weeks 1, 3, 5, 7, 11, 15, 19, 23. Vaccine administration was initiated 4-6 weeks following radiotherapy alone, or with temozolomide cycles. It was radiotherapy, temozolomide, or both that patients received previously, with most receiving both.

The J gene is TRBJ1-1, the V gene TRBV6-5; 8 bases line up with TRBD1. This TCR was recovered from a man over 45 with glioma. Specimen: PBMCs, collected from a glioma patient whose treatment included an IDH1 peptide vaccine. The CDR3 spells CASSYSGQAKTEAFF. The CDR3 DNA reads as TGTGCCAGCAGTTACTCGGGACAGGCGAAAACTGAAGCTTTCTTT.